This TCR beta chain stems from a study of blood T cells in healthy people across ages. This clonotype was picked up a small number of times. Antigen unknown. General study findings and limits: Naive T cell percentage by flow cytometry tracked strongly with beta diversity. Among T cells, TCR beta diversity per million cells dropped roughly linearly as age rose.

The CDR3 contains 16 residues. CDR1 and CDR2 from the germline V gene are ENHRY and SYGVKD. V trimming: 6 bases; J trimming: 0 bases; junction bases outside the gene matches: 7. Using a J-beta primer mix together with a sample-barcoded 5' primer, a second PCR was run for about 6 to 12 cycles. TCRdb reprocessed the 5' RACE reads with MiXCR, giving one entry per CDR3 protein. The sample lists 850,000 to 1,300,000 distinct CDR3 sequences; 40% to 50% were seen once. The specimen sequenced was blood. The TCR comes from a woman aged 60-70 years in good health. The genes are TRBV10-3 and TRBJ2-1, with 8 bases identical to TRBD2. DNA for the CDR3: TGTGCCATCAGGGCCACCCGGGGGGGCTCCTACAATGAGCAGTTCTTC. It is translated as CAIRATRGGSYNEQFF.